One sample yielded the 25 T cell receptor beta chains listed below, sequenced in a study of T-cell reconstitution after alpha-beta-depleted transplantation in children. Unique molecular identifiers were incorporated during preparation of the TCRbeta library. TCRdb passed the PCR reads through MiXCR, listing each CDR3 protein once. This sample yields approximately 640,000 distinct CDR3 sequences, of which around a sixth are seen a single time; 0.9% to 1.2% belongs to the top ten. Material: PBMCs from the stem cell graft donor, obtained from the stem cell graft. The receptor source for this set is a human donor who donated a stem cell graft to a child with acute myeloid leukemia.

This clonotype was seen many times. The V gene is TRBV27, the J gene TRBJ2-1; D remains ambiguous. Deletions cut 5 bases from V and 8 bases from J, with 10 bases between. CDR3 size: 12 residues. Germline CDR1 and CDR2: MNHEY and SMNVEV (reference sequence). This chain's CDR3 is CASSPSQHEQFF. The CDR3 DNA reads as TGTGCCAGCAGTCCGTCCCAGCATGAGCAGTTCTTC.

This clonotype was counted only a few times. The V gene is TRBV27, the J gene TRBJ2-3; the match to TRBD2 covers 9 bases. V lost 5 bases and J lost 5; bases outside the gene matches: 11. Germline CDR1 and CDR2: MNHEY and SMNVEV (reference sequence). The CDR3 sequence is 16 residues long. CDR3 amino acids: CASSTRAGGLGDTQYF. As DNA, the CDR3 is TGTGCCAGCAGTACCCGAGCGGGGGGCCTGGGAGATACGCAGTATTTT.

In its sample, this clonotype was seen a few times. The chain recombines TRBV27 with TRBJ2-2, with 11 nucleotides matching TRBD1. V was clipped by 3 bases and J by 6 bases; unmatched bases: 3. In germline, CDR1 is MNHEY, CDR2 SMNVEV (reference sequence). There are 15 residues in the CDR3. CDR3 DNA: TGTGCCAGCAGTTTTTGGACAGGGGGCCCCGGGGAGCTGTTTTTT. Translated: CASSFWTGGPGELFF.

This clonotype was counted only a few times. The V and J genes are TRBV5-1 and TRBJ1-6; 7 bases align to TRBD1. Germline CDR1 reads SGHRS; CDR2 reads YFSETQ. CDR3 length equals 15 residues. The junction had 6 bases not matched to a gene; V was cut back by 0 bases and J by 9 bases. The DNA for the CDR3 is TGCGCCAGCAGCTTGGGTGACAGGGTTAGTTCACCCCTCCACTTT. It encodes CASSLGDRVSSPLHF.

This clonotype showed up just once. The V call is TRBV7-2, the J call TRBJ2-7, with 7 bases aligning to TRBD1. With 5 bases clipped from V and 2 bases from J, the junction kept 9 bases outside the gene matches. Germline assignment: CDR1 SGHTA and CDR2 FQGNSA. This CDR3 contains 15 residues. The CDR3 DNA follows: TGTGCCAGCAGCGTAGGTGGGACAGCCACCTACGAGCAGTACTTC. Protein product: CASSVGGTATYEQYF.

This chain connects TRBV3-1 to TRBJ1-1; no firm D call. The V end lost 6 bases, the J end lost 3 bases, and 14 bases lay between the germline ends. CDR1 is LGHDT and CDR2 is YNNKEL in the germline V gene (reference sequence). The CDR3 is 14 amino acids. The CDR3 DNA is TGTGCCAGCAGACGAGACAACCTTTACACTGAAGCTTTCTTT. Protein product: CASRRDNLYTEAFF.

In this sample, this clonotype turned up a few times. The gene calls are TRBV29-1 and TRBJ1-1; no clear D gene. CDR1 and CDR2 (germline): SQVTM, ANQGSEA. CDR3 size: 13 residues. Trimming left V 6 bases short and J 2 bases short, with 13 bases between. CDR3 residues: CSVAESVNTEAFF. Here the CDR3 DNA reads TGCAGCGTCGCCGAGTCAGTTAACACTGAAGCTTTCTTT.

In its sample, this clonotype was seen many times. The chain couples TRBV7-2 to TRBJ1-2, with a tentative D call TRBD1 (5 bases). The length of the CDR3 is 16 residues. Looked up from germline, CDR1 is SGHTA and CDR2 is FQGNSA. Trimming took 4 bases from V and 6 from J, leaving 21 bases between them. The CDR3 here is CASSSQRGREVNGYTF. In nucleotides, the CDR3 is TGTGCCAGCAGCTCCCAGAGAGGCAGGGAGGTGAATGGCTACACCTTC.

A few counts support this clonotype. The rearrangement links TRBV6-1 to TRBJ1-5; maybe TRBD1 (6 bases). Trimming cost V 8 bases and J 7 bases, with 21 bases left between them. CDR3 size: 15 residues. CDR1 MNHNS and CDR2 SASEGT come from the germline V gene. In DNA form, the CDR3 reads TGTGCCAGCCACCTCCGGGACATCGCTGGGCAGCCCCAGCATTTT. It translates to CASHLRDIAGQPQHF.

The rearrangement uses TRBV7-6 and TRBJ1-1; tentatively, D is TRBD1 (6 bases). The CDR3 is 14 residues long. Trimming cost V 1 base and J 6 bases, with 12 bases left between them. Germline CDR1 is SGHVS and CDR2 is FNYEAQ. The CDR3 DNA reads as TGTGCCAGCAGCTTAGAGGACAGTCCTTCTGAAGCTTTCTTT. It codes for CASSLEDSPSEAFF. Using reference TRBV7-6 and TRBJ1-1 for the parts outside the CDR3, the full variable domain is GAGVSQSPRYKVTKRGQDVALRCDPISGHVSLYWYRQALGQGPEFLTYFNYEAQQDKSGLPNDRFSAERPEGSISTLTIQRTEQRDSAMYRCASSLEDSPSEAFFGQGTRLTVV.

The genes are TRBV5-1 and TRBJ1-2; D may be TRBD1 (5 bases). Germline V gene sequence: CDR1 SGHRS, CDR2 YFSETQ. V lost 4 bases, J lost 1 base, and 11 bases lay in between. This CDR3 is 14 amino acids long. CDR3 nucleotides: TGCGCCAGCAGCCCGGGACGGATTAACTATGGCTACACCTTC. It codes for CASSPGRINYGYTF.

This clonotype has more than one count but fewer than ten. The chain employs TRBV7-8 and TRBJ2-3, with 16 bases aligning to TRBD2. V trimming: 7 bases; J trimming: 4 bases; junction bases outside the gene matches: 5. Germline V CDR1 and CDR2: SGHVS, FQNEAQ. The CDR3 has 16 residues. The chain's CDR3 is CASKGTSGGEADTQYF. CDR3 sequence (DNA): TGTGCCAGCAAGGGGACTAGCGGGGGGGAAGCAGATACGCAGTATTTT.

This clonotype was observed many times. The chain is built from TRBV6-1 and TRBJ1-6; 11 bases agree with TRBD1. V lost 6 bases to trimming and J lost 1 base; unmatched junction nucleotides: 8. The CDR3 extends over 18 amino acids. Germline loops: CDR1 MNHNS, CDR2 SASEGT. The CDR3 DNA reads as TGTGCCAGCAGCTGGGACAGGGGGAAGAGGTCCTATAATTCACCCCTCCACTTT. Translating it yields CASSWDRGKRSYNSPLHF.

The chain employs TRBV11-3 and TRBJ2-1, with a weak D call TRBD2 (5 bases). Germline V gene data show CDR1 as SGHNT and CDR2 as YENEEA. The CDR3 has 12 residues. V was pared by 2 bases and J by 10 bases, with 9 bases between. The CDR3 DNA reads TGTGCCAGCAGCTTAATACCGGGGGAGCAGTTCTTC. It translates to CASSLIPGEQFF.

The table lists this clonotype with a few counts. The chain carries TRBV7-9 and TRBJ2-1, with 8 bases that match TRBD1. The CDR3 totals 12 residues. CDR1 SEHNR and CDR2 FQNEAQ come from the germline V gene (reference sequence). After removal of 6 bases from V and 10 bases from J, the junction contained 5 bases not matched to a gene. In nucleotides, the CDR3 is TGTGCCAGCAGTTACGACAGGGGAGAGCAGTTCTTC. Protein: CASSYDRGEQFF. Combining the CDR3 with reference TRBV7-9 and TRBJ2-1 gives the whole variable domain DTGVSQNPRHKITKRGQNVTFRCDPISEHNRLYWYRQTLGQGPEFLTYFQNEAQLEKSRLLSDRFSAERPKGSFSTLEIQRTEQGDSAMYLCASSYDRGEQFFGPGTRLTVL.

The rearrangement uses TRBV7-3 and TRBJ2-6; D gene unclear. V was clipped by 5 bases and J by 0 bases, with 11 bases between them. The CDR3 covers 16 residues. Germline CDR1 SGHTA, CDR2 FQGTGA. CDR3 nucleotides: TGTGCCAGCAGCCTCTCCGTAAGCTCTGGGGCCAACGTCCTGACTTTC. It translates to CASSLSVSSGANVLTF.

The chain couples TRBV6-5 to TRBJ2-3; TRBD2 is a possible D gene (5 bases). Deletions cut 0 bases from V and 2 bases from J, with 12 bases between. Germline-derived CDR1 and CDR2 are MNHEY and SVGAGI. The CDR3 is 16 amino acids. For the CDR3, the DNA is TGTGCCAGCAGTTACTCGATTCCTAGCTCCACAGATACGCAGTATTTT. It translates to CASSYSIPSSTDTQYF.

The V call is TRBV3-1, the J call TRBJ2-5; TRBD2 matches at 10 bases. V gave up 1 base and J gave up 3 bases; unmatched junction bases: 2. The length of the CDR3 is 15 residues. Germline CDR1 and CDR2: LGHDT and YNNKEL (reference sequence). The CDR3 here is CASSQGTSGKETQYF. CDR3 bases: TGTGCCAGCAGCCAAGGTACTAGCGGGAAAGAGACCCAGTACTTC.

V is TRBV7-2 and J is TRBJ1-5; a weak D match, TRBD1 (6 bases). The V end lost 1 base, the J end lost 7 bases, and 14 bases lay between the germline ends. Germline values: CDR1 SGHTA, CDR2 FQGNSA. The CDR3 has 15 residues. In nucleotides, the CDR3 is TGTGCCAGCAGCTTAGGAGTTGGGACACAACAGCCCCAGCATTTT. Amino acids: CASSLGVGTQQPQHF.

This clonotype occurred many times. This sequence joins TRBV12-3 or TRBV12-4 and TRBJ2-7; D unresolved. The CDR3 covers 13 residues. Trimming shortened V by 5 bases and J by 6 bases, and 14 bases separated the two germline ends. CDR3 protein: CASSLTPVGEQYF. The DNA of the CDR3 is TGTGCCAGCAGTCTCACGCCCGTCGGCGAGCAGTACTTC.

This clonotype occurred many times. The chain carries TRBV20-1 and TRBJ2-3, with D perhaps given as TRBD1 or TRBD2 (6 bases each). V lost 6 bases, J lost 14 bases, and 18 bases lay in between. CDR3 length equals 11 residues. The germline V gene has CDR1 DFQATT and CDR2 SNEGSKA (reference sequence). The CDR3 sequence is CSARGDLGGYF. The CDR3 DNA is TGCAGTGCAAGGGGGGATCTAGGGGGGTATTTT.

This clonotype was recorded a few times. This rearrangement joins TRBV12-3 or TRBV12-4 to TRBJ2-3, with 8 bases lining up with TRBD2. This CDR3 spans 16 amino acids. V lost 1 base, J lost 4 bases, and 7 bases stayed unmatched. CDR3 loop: CASSLGYGLAPDTQYF. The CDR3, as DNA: TGTGCCAGCAGTTTAGGGTACGGACTAGCTCCAGATACGCAGTATTTT.

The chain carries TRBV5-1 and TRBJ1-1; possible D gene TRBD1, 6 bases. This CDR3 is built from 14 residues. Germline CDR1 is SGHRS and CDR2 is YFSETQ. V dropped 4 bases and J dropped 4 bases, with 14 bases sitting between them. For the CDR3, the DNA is TGCGCCAGCAGCAGGGCAGGGGACGGCACTGAAGCTTTCTTT. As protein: CASSRAGDGTEAFF.

In nucleotides, the CDR3 is TGCAGTGCTGGTCAACTCGACCGTGCTTACAATGAGCAGTTCTTC. Translation: CSAGQLDRAYNEQFF. The rearrangement links TRBV20-1 to TRBJ2-1; no definite D call. Trimming took off 5 bases at V and 4 bases at J, with 18 bases between the two ends. The CDR3 is made up of 15 amino acids. Germline CDR1 is DFQATT and CDR2 is SNEGSKA (reference sequence).

CDR3 in DNA: TGCGCCAGCAGCCCTCCCGGCAGGGGGAACCAAGAGACCCAGTACTTC. Translated: CASSPPGRGNQETQYF. This sequence joins TRBV4-1 and TRBJ2-5, with 7 bases matching TRBD1. V was clipped by 4 bases and J by 0 bases; unmatched bases: 8. This CDR3 is built from 16 residues. Germline V gives CDR1 MGHRA, CDR2 YSYEKL.